A selection of T cell receptor beta chains follows, all from one sample in a study of blood T cell repertoires in COVID-19. Produced via immunoSEQ multiplex PCR; TCRdb's table is partial and in-frame only. This table has around 360,000 clones, approximately 89% appearing once. Sequencing was done on a sample of PBMCs or T cells enriched from blood (not recorded which). These receptors all stem from a man aged 35 to 55 in a cohort exposed to, infected with or recovered from COVID-19 (not recorded which). Each CDR3 is given with its conserved first and last residue. A D gene is named only where the DNA matches it firmly. Not every row has a clone size; where given, it reads once, few, many or a size class.

d_call clone_size j_call v_call cdr3_nt cdr3_aa
TRBD2 - TRBJ2-5 TRBV28 TGTGCCAGCAGTACATCTAGCGGGAGTCCCCAAGAGACCCAGTACTTC CASSTSSGSPQETQYF
TRBD2 many TRBJ2-2 TRBV6-5 TGTGCCAGCAGTCCCGGACTAGCGGGAGCCGGGGAGCTGTTTTTT CASSPGLAGAGELFF
- - TRBJ2-5 TRBV15 TGTGCCACCAGCATCCGGTTGGGGCTACAAGAGACCCAGTACTTC CATSIRLGLQETQYF
- - TRBJ1-3 TRBV10-3 TGTGCCATCAGTGAGTCGGGCGGGGCGCCTTCTGGAAACACCATATATTTT CAISESGGAPSGNTIYF
TRBD2 - TRBJ2-2 TRBV3-1/TRBV3-2 TGTGCCAGCAGCGTAGGGACTAGCGGGAATAAAGGGGAGCTGTTTTTT CASSVGTSGNKGELFF
- few TRBJ1-1 TRBV19 TGTGCCAGTAGTATAAACAGTAACACTGAAGCTTTCTTT CASSINSNTEAFF
- - TRBJ1-1 TRBV11-2 TGTGCCAGCAGCTTATATACGGGGAACACTGAAGCTTTCTTT CASSLYTGNTEAFF
- - TRBJ2-5 TRBV5-1 TGCGCCAGCAGCCCGGGACTCCAAGAGACCCAGTACTTC CASSPGLQETQYF
TRBD1 - TRBJ1-2 TRBV28 TGTGCCAGCAGTCCCGGGACAGGGAGATTCTATGGCTACACCTTC CASSPGTGRFYGYTF
TRBD1 - TRBJ1-6 TRBV5-1 TGCGCCAGCAGCTTGGATCCTGGGACAGGGGGCCGAATAGATTCACCCCTCCACTTT CASSLDPGTGGRIDSPLHF
TRBD2 - TRBJ2-1 TRBV7-9 TGTGCCAGCAGCTTACGCTGGACTAGCGAGTACAATGAGCAGTTCTTC CASSLRWTSEYNEQFF
TRBD2 - TRBJ2-2 TRBV5-1 TGCGCCAGCGGGGCGGGAGTCACCACCGGGGAGCTGTTTTTT CASGAGVTTGELFF
TRBD1 - TRBJ2-1 TRBV6-1 TGTGCCAGCAGTGAAGTGGTTGCAGGGGGAAATGAGCAGTTCTTC CASSEVVAGGNEQFF
- - TRBJ2-5 TRBV2 TGTGCCAGCGGGGTAGCGCCGGACTGGGAGACCCAGTACTTC CASGVAPDWETQYF
- - TRBJ2-7 TRBV6-5 TGTGCCAGCAGTTACTCCAACAGGGTCTACGAGCAGTACTTC CASSYSNRVYEQYF
TRBD2 once TRBJ2-1 TRBV18 TGTGCCAGCTCACCAACTAGCGGGAGGGCCAACAATGAGCAGTTCTTC CASSPTSGRANNEQFF
- - TRBJ2-2 TRBV29-1 TGCAGCGTTGCCGACAGGTCGAACACCGGGGAGCTGTTTTTT CSVADRSNTGELFF
- - TRBJ1-1 TRBV30 TGTGCCTGGAGTACTCCTTCACAGGGATCTGAAGCTTTCTTT CAWSTPSQGSEAFF
TRBD2 - TRBJ2-2 TRBV12-5 TGTGCTAGTGGTTTGGTGATAGCGGGAGTTTGGACCGGGGAGCTGTTTTTT CASGLVIAGVWTGELFF
TRBD2 - TRBJ2-3 TRBV19 TGTGCCAGTCGGACTAGCGGGAGTCAAGATACGCAGTATTTT CASRTSGSQDTQYF
TRBD1 - TRBJ1-6 TRBV5-1 TGCGCCAGCAGCTTGGGAGGACAGGGTTATAATTCACCCCTCCACTTT CASSLGGQGYNSPLHF
- - TRBJ2-5 TRBV27 TGTGCCAGCAGGTCTGAAGCCGCGGGGCAAGAGACCCAGTACTTC CASRSEAAGQETQYF
- few TRBJ2-1 TRBV6-2/TRBV6-3 TGTGCCAGCAGTTACGTGTTAGCGGATTACAATGAGCAGTTCTTC CASSYVLADYNEQFF
- - TRBJ2-7 TRBV20-1 TGCAGTGCTGAGATTGGCTACGAGCAGTACTTC CSAEIGYEQYF
TRBD2 - TRBJ2-5 TRBV6-1 TGTGCCAGCAGCGGAGGGAGGGCCCGAGAGACCCAGTACTTC CASSGGRARETQYF
TRBD1 - TRBJ1-5 TRBV19 TGTGCCAGTAGTACCAGGACAGGGCTTCAGCCCCAGCATTTT CASSTRTGLQPQHF